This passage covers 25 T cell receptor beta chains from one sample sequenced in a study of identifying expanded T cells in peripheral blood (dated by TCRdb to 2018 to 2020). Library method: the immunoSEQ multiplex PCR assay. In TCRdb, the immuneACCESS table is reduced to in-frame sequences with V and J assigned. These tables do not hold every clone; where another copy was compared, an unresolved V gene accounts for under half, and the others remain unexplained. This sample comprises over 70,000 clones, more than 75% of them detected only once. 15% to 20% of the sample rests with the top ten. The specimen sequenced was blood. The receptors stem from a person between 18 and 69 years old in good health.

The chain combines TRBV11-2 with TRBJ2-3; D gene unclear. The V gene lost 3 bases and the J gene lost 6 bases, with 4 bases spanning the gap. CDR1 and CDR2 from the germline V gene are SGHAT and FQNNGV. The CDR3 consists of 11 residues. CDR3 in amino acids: CASSLRDTQYF. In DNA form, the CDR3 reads TGTGCCAGCAGCTTGAGGGATACGCAGTATTTT. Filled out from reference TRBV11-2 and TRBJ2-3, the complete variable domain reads EAGVAQSPRYKIIEKRQSVAFWCNPISGHATLYWYQQILGQGPKLLIQFQNNGVVDDSQLPKDRFSAERLKGVDSTLKIQPAKLEDSAVYLCASSLRDTQYFGPGTRLTVL.

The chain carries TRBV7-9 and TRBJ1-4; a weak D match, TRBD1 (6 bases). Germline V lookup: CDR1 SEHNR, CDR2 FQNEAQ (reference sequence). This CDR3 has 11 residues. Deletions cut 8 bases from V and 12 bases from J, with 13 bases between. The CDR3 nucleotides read TGTGCCAGCTCGACAGGAGTCCAACTGTTTTTT. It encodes CASSTGVQLFF.

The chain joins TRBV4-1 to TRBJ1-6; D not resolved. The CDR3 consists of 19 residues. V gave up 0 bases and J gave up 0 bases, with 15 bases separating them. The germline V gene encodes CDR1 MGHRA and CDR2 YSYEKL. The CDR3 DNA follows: TGCGCCAGCAGCCAAGATAAGGTCGGGAAGAGCTCCTATAATTCACCCCTCCACTTT. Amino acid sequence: CASSQDKVGKSSYNSPLHF.

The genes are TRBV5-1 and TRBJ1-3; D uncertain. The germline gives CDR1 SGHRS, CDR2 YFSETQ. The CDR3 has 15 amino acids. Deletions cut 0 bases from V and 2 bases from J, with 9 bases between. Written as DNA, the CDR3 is TGCGCCAGCAGCTTGGTCCCCTCAACTGGAAACACCATATATTTT. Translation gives CASSLVPSTGNTIYF.

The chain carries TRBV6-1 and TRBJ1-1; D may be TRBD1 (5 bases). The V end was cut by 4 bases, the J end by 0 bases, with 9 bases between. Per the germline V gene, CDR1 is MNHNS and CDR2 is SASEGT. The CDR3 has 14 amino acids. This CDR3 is CASSVRGLNTEAFF. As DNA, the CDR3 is TGTGCCAGCAGTGTGAGGGGACTGAACACTGAAGCTTTCTTT.

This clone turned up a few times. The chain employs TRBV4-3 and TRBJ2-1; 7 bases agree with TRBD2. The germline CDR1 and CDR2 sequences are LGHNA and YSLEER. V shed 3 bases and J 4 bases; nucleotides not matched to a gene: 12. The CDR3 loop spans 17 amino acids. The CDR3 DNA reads TGCGCCAGCAGCCAGGGACCAGGGTTCGGGGGGTACAATGAGCAGTTCTTC. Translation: CASSQGPGFGGYNEQFF.

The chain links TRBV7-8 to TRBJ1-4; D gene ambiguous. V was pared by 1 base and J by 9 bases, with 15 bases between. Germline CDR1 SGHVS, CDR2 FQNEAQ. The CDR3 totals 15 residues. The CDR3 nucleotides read TGTGCCAGCAGCTTAGGTGGGAGGTTCGGGAAAAAACTGTTTTTT. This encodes CASSLGGRFGKKLFF.

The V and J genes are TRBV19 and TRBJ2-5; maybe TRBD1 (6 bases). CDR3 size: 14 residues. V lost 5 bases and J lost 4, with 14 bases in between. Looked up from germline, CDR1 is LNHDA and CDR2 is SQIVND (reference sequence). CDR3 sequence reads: CASSVQGWGETQYF. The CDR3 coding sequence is TGTGCCAGTAGTGTACAGGGTTGGGGAGAGACCCAGTACTTC.

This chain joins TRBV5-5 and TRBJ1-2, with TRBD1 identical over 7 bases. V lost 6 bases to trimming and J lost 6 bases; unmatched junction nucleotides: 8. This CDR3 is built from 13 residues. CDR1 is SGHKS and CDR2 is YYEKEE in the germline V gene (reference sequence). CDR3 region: CASKLLGGHGYTF. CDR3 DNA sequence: TGTGCCAGCAAACTCTTAGGGGGCCATGGCTACACCTTC.

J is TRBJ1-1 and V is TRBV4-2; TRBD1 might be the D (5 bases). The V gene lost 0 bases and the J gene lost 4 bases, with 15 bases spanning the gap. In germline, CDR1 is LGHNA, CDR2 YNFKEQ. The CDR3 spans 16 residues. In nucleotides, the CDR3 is TGTGCCAGCAGCCAAGAGTTGAGGGGATGGGGCACTGAAGCTTTCTTT. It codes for CASSQELRGWGTEAFF.

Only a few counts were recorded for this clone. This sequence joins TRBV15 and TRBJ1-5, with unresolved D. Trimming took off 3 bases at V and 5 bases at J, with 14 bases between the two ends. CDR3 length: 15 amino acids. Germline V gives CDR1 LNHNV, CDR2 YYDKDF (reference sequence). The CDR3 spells CATSSAPGAHQPQHF. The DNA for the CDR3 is TGTGCCACCAGCAGTGCCCCCGGAGCCCATCAGCCCCAGCATTTT. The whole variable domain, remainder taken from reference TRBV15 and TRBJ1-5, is DAMVIQNPRYQVTQFGKPVTLSCSQTLNHNVMYWYQQKSSQAPKLLFHYYDKDFNNEADTPDNFQSRRPNTSFCFLDIRSPGLGDTAMYLCATSSAPGAHQPQHFGDGTRLSIL.

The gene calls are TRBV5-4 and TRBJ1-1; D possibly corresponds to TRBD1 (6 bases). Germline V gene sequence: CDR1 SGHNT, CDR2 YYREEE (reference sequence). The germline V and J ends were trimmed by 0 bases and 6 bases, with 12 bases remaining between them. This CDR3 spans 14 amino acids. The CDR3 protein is CASSLGHREAEAFF. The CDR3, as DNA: TGTGCCAGCAGCTTGGGACACAGGGAAGCTGAAGCTTTCTTT.

The CDR3 region has the DNA TGTGCCAGCTCACCAGACAGTTCTCCCCGGTCACCCCTCCACTTT. It codes for CASSPDSSPRSPLHF. The chain carries TRBV18 and TRBJ1-6, with D tentatively TRBD1 (5 bases). V was shortened by 2 bases and J by 10 bases, with 15 bases between the two germline ends. Germline V CDR1 and CDR2: KGHSH, LQKENI. The CDR3 runs 15 residues.

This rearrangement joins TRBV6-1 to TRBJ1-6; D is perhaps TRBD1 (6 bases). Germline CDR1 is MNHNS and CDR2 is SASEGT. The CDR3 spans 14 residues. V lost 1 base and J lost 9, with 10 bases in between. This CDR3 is CASSEGTVGSPLHF. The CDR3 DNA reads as TGTGCCAGCAGTGAAGGGACAGTGGGTTCACCCCTCCACTTT.

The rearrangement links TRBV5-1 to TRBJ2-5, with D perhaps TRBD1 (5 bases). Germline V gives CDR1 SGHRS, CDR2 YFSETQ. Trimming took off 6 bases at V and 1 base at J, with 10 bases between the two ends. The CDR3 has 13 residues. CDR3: CASKTALQETQYF. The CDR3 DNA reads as TGCGCCAGCAAGACAGCACTCCAAGAGACCCAGTACTTC. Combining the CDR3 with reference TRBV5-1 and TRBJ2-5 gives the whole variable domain KAGVTQTPRYLIKTRGQQVTLSCSPISGHRSVSWYQQTPGQGLQFLFEYFSETQRNKGNFPGRFSGRQFSNSRSEMNVSTLELGDSALYLCASKTALQETQYFGPGTRLLVL.

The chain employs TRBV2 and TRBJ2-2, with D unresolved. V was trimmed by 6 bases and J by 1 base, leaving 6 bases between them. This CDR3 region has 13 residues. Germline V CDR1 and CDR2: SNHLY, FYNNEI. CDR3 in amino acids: CASRTLNTGELFF. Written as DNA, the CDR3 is TGTGCCAGCAGGACACTGAACACCGGGGAGCTGTTTTTT.

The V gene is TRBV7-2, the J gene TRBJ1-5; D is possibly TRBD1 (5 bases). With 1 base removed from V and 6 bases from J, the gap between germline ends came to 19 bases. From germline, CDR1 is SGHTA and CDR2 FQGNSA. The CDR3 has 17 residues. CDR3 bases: TGTGCCAGCAGCTTAGGAGGACTTGGCAGGGCTGGTCAGCCCCAGCATTTT. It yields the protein CASSLGGLGRAGQPQHF. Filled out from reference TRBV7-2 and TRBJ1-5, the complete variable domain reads GAGVSQSPSNKVTEKGKDVELRCDPISGHTALYWYRQSLGQGLEFLIYFQGNSAPDKSGLPSDRFSAERTGGSVSTLTIQRTQQEDSAVYLCASSLGGLGRAGQPQHFGDGTRLSIL.

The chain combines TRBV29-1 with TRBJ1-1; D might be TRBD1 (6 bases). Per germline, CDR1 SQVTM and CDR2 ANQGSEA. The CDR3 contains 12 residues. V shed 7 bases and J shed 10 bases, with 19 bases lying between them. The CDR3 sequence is CSAVRQGRGAFF. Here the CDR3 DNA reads TGCAGCGCCGTGAGGCAGGGGCGAGGAGCTTTCTTT.

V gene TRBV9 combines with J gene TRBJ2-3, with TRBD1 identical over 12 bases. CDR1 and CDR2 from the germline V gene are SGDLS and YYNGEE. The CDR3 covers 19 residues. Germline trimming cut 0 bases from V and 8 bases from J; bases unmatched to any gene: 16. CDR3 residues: CASSVAMHPGQGATGTQYF. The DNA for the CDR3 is TGTGCCAGCAGCGTAGCAATGCACCCGGGACAGGGGGCTACTGGTACGCAGTATTTT.

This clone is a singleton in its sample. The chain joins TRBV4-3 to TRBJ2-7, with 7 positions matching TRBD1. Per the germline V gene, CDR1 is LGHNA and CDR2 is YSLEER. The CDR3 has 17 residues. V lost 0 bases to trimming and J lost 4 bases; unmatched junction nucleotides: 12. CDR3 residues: CASSQELVRTGGYEQYF. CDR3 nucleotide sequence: TGCGCCAGCAGCCAAGAGTTGGTTAGGACAGGTGGATACGAGCAGTACTTC.

CDR3 sequence reads: CASSLDILSTEAFF. The DNA of the CDR3 is TGCGCCAGCAGCTTGGATATCCTGTCTACTGAAGCTTTCTTT. The rearrangement links TRBV5-1 to TRBJ1-1; D remains ambiguous. V lost 0 bases and J 5 bases, leaving 11 bases between the germline ends. The CDR3 length is 14 residues. CDR1 is SGHRS and CDR2 is YFSETQ in the germline V gene.

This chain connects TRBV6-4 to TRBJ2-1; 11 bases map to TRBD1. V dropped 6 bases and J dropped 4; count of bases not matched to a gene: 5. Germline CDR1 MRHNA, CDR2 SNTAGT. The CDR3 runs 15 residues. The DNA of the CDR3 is TGTGCCAGCAGCCCGGGACAGGGGGGGTACAATGAGCAGTTCTTC. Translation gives CASSPGQGGYNEQFF.

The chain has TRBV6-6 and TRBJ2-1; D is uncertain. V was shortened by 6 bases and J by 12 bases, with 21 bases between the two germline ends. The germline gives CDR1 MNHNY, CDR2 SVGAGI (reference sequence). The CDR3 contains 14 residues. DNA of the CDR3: TGTGCCAGCAGACCGGGCCACGGCCCCCTCTGGCAGTTCTTC. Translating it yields CASRPGHGPLWQFF.

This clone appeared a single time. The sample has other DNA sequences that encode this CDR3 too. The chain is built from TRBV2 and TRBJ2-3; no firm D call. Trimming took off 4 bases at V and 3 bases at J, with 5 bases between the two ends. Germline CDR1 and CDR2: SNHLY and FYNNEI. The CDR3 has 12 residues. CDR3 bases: TGTGCCAGCAGTGCAACAACAGATACGCAGTATTTT. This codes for CASSATTDTQYF.

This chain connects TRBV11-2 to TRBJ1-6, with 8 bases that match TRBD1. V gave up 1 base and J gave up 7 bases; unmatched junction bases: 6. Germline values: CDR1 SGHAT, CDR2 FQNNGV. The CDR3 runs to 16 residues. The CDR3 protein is CASSLAGQGKNSPLHF. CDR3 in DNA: TGTGCCAGCAGCTTAGCCGGACAGGGAAAGAATTCACCCCTCCACTTT.